One T cell receptor (beta chain) is described in this entry. The assay was immunoSEQ multiplex PCR, and TCRdb's table has in-frame clones only and misses some. The sample has about 490,000 clones; 76% are singletons. Losses at the gene ends were 4 bases for V and 4 bases for J; bases not matched to a gene: 5. This CDR3 region has 16 residues. In germline, CDR1 is SGHRS, CDR2 YFSETQ. This specimen comes from a study of shared clonotypes between healthy human individuals. Input material: PBMCs. The rearrangement joins TRBV5-1 to TRBJ2-1; 13 bases are a match to TRBD2. This sequence originates from a woman between 40 and 50 years old in good health. Some clones in this sample may be carry-over from other donors' samples. In DNA, the CDR3 is TGCGCCAGCAGCCCGGGACTAGCGGGATCGTACAATGAGCAGTTCTTC. Encoded protein: CASSPGLAGSYNEQFF.